This T cell receptor (beta chain) was profiled in a study of early T cells in non-severe SARS-CoV-2 infection. For the study at large: Unpaired chains resulted from sequencing bulk RNA of unsorted whole blood.

The CDR3 covers 15 residues. Germline CDR1 MNHEY, CDR2 SMNVEV (reference sequence). V lost 8 bases and J 7 bases, leaving 20 bases between the germline ends. In this sample, this clonotype turned up many times. No antigen is known for it. General study points: Database matching using VDJdb favored anti-spike CD8 responses, with private and CD4 specificities left missing.

Individual cDNA molecules each received unique molecular identifiers attached to them. Using its own MiXCR run on the 5' RACE reads, TCRdb lists one record per CDR3 protein. The repertoire consists of more than 25,000 distinct CDR3 sequences, with around 5% occurring once and the leading ten covering approximately 0.92%. Sequencing input: whole blood. The chain has TRBV27 and TRBJ2-2; D is uncertain. The sequence came from an adult who was a healthcare worker with PCR-confirmed SARS-CoV-2 infection or an uninfected control (not recorded which). The CDR3 reads CASRLGALANGELFF. The CDR3 DNA is TGTGCCAGCCGGCTAGGTGCCCTGGCCAACGGGGAGCTGTTTTTT.